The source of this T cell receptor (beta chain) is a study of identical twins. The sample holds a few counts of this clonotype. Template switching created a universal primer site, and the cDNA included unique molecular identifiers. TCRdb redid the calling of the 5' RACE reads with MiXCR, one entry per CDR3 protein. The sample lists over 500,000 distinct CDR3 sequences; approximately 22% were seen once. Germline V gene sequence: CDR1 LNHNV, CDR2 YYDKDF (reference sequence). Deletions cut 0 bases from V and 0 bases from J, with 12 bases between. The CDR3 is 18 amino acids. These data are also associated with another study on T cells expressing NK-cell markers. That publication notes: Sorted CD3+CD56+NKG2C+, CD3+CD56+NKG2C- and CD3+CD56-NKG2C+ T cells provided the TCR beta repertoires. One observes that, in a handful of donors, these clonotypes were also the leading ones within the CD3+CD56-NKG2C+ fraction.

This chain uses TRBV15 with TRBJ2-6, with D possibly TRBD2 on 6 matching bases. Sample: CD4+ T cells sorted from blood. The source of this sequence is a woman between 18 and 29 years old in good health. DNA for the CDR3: TGTGCCACCAGCAGAGATGGGACTGGCCTCTCTGGGGCCAACGTCCTGACTTTC. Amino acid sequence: CATSRDGTGLSGANVLTF.